Shown below are 15 T cell receptor beta chains from a single sample sequenced in a study of shared clonotypes between healthy human individuals. Sequencing used immunoSEQ multiplex PCR; TCRdb keeps in-frame clones, though not all of them. Counted here are over a million clones, approximately 96% occurring once; the ten biggest clones make up about 1%. Sequencing was done on a sample of naive CD4+ T cells sorted from blood. Subset meaning: CD45RA+ positively selected. The receptors were sampled from a man aged 25 to 40 in good health.

The chain links TRBV6-1 to TRBJ2-7; 8 bases are shared with TRBD2. The V segment lost 3 bases and the J segment 2 bases; nucleotides outside the gene matches: 9. The germline V gene encodes CDR1 MNHNS and CDR2 SASEGT. The CDR3 is 16 amino acids. This chain's CDR3 is CASSDLTSGRPYEQYF. For the CDR3, the DNA is TGTGCCAGCAGTGACCTAACTAGCGGTAGACCCTACGAGCAGTACTTC.

A single count supports this clone. The rearrangement uses TRBV27 and TRBJ1-5; D is ambiguous. Germline V gene sequence: CDR1 MNHEY, CDR2 SMNVEV (reference sequence). V lost 5 bases to trimming and J lost 9 bases, with 14 bases between them. This CDR3 is 13 amino acids long. CDR3 sequence (DNA): TGTGCCAGCAGTACTACCCCAGACGGGCCCCAGCATTTT. Residues: CASSTTPDGPQHF.

V and J are TRBV2 and TRBJ2-7, with 14 bases fitting TRBD2. V was pared by 1 base and J by 6 bases, with 2 bases of the junction left unmatched. Germline lookup yields CDR1 SNHLY and CDR2 FYNNEI. The CDR3 runs 15 residues. CDR3 DNA sequence: TGTGCCAGCAGTGAAGTAGGACTAGCGGGAGGCGAGCAGTACTTC. Translated, it gives CASSEVGLAGGEQYF.

The CDR3 bases are TGTGCCAGCAGCTTAACTAGCGGGAGTTCGCAAGAGACCCAGTACTTC. This translates into CASSLTSGSSQETQYF. The gene calls are TRBV11-2 and TRBJ2-5, with TRBD2 matching over 11 bases. The V gene end was trimmed by 2 bases and the J gene end by 2 bases; junction bases not matched to a gene: 4. The CDR3 spans 16 residues. Germline loops: CDR1 SGHAT, CDR2 FQNNGV.

The CDR3, as DNA: TGTGCCAGCAGCTACCCAATCACTAGCGGGAGAGGCACCGGGGAGCTGTTTTTT. Protein sequence: CASSYPITSGRGTGELFF. V gene TRBV5-6 combines with J gene TRBJ2-2; 11 bases line up with TRBD2. CDR3 size: 18 residues. Per the germline V gene, CDR1 is SGHDT and CDR2 is YYEEEE. Unmatched junction bases numbered 11, after V lost 3 bases and J lost 4 bases. The variable domain in full, completed from reference TRBV5-6 and TRBJ2-2, reads DAGVTQSPTHLIKTRGQQVTLRCSPKSGHDTVSWYQQALGQGPQFIFQYYEEEERQRGNFPDRFSGHQFPNYSSELNVNALLLGDSALYLCASSYPITSGRGTGELFFGEGSRLTVL.

The chain has TRBV5-1 and TRBJ2-7; 8 nucleotides line up with TRBD2. This CDR3 is 13 amino acids long. The germline CDR1 and CDR2 sequences are SGHRS and YFSETQ. Trimming cost V 4 bases and J 3 bases; bases outside gene matches: 3. The CDR3 region has the DNA TGCGCCAGCAGCATCGCGGGGGGCTACGAGCAGTACTTC. Translation gives CASSIAGGYEQYF.

CDR3 in amino acids: CASSLVGVSTDTQYF. CDR3 sequence (DNA): TGTGCCAGCAGCTTAGTAGGAGTAAGCACAGATACGCAGTATTTT. The chain has TRBV7-8 and TRBJ2-3, with D hard to call. The CDR3 contains 15 residues. With 1 base removed from V and 0 bases from J, the gap between germline ends came to 8 bases. From germline, CDR1 is SGHVS and CDR2 FQNEAQ.

The rearrangement uses TRBV27 and TRBJ1-2; 9 bases map to TRBD1. Trimming cost V 6 bases and J 3 bases; bases outside gene matches: 5. Per the germline V gene, CDR1 is MNHEY and CDR2 is SMNVEV (reference sequence). This CDR3 is built from 14 residues. The CDR3 reads CASSRDREDYGYTF. CDR3 in DNA: TGTGCCAGCAGCCGGGACAGGGAGGACTATGGCTACACCTTC.

The rearrangement links TRBV2 to TRBJ1-1; D is perhaps TRBD1 (5 bases). Per germline, CDR1 SNHLY and CDR2 FYNNEI. Deletions cut 4 bases from V and 1 base from J, with 10 bases between. The CDR3 spans 14 residues. CDR3 nucleotides: TGTGCCAGCAGTGGCCGGGGCCGGAACACTGAAGCTTTCTTT. This sequence encodes CASSGRGRNTEAFF. The whole variable domain, remainder taken from reference TRBV2 and TRBJ1-1, is EPEVTQTPSHQVTQMGQEVILRCVPISNHLYFYWYRQILGQKVEFLVSFYNNEISEKSEIFDDQFSVERPDGSNFTLKIRSTKLEDSAMYFCASSGRGRNTEAFFGQGTRLTVV.

This clone was detected once. The chain carries TRBV28 and TRBJ2-2; 7 nucleotides match TRBD2. Germline assignment: CDR1 MDHEN and CDR2 SYDVKM. The CDR3 totals 16 residues. The trim removed 6 bases at V and 4 bases at J, leaving 11 bases unmatched. The CDR3 loop reads CASSSRLAPGTGELFF. CDR3 nucleotides: TGTGCCAGCAGCTCAAGACTAGCCCCGGGCACCGGGGAGCTGTTTTTT.

Notes on this clone: The same CDR3 also results from other DNA sequences found in this sample. The chain combines TRBV19 with TRBJ2-7; 8 bases fit TRBD2. Trimming at V came to 5 bases and at J to 2 bases, leaving 2 bases not matched to a gene. The germline V gene has CDR1 LNHDA and CDR2 SQIVND (reference sequence). The CDR3 covers 13 residues. The CDR3 region has the DNA TGTGCCAGTAGTTCGGGACTAGCCTACGAGCAGTACTTC. It codes for CASSSGLAYEQYF.

The V gene is TRBV7-6, the J gene TRBJ2-7; D uncertain. Germline V gene data show CDR1 as SGHVS and CDR2 as FNYEAQ. The CDR3 has 14 amino acids. V lost 0 bases and J 7 bases, leaving 13 bases between the germline ends. CDR3 region: CASSLAFNYMEQYF. CDR3 nucleotides: TGTGCCAGCAGCTTAGCATTTAACTATATGGAGCAGTACTTC. Based on the CDR3 plus reference TRBV7-6 and TRBJ2-7, the full variable domain is GAGVSQSPRYKVTKRGQDVALRCDPISGHVSLYWYRQALGQGPEFLTYFNYEAQQDKSGLPNDRFSAERPEGSISTLTIQRTEQRDSAMYRCASSLAFNYMEQYFGPGTRLTVT.

The rearrangement uses TRBV7-6 and TRBJ2-1; 8 nucleotides agree with TRBD2. This CDR3 contains 15 residues. Trimming took 2 bases from V and 0 from J; bases not matched to a gene: 0. The germline CDR1 and CDR2 sequences are SGHVS and FNYEAQ. The CDR3, as DNA: TGTGCCAGCAGCTTAAGCGGGAGCTCCTACAATGAGCAGTTCTTC. Amino acid sequence: CASSLSGSSYNEQFF.

The V and J genes are TRBV7-2 and TRBJ2-7; D call uncertain. The CDR3 sequence is 11 residues long. Trimming removed 5 bases at V and 5 bases at J, with 7 bases between. Germline V CDR1 and CDR2: SGHTA, FQGNSA. The CDR3 DNA reads TGTGCCAGCAGCCCCCATAACGAGCAGTACTTC. Encoded protein: CASSPHNEQYF.

This chain links TRBV7-2 with TRBJ2-5, with 15 bases lining up with TRBD2. Germline loops: CDR1 SGHTA, CDR2 FQGNSA. After removal of 3 bases from V and 5 bases from J, the junction contained 7 bases not matched to a gene. The CDR3 is 17 residues long. Written as DNA, the CDR3 is TGTGCCAGCAGCTTGGGGGGACTAGCGGGAGGTGGGGAGACCCAGTACTTC. This encodes CASSLGGLAGGGETQYF.